These 20 T cell receptor beta chains were sequenced from one sample in a study of T cells in localized non-small cell lung cancer. The method was immunoSEQ multiplex PCR; TCRdb's version includes in-frame clones alone and lacks a portion of them. The sample has about 52,000 clones, 75% to 90% seen once. The source was peripheral blood, collected before any cancer treatment. Receptors were obtained from a male donor older than 55 with stage III squamous cell lung carcinoma.

The genes are TRBV5-8 and TRBJ1-1; tentatively, D is TRBD1 (5 bases). Trimming removed 4 bases from V and 3 bases from J, with 19 bases in between. Germline-derived CDR1 and CDR2 are SGHTS and YDEGEE. The CDR3 runs 16 residues. The CDR3 DNA follows: TGTGCCAGCAGCGTGGGGGAACGCTTCAGCTACACTGAAGCTTTCTTT. This gives the protein CASSVGERFSYTEAFF.

The chain couples TRBV5-1 to TRBJ2-1, with D tentatively TRBD1 or TRBD2 (5 bases each). Germline V gene data show CDR1 as SGHRS and CDR2 as YFSETQ. There are 13 residues in the CDR3. Trimming shortened V by 6 bases and J by 9 bases, and 16 bases separated the two germline ends. The CDR3 sequence is CASNRDGRGEQFF. DNA for the CDR3: TGCGCCAGCAACCGGGACGGGCGAGGTGAGCAGTTCTTC.

The chain joins TRBV9 to TRBJ2-3; no definite D call. CDR1 SGDLS and CDR2 YYNGEE come from the germline V gene. V was pared by 1 base and J by 2 bases, with 11 bases between. This CDR3 has 15 residues. The CDR3 DNA reads as TGTGCCAGCAGCGTATCTGGGGTTCCCACAGATACGCAGTATTTT. The encoded protein is CASSVSGVPTDTQYF.

V is TRBV29-1 and J is TRBJ1-2, with D unresolved. The CDR3 sequence is 11 residues long. In germline, CDR1 is SQVTM, CDR2 ANQGSEA. V lost 0 bases to trimming and J lost 4 bases, with 3 bases between them. DNA of the CDR3: TGCAGCGTTGAAGAGGGCTATGGCTACACCTTC. Protein product: CSVEEGYGYTF.

The chain has TRBV28 and TRBJ1-3; D is unclear. Germline CDR1 and CDR2: MDHEN and SYDVKM. With 6 bases removed from V and 4 bases from J, the gap between germline ends came to 10 bases. CDR3 size: 13 residues. CDR3 nucleotide sequence: TGTGCCAGCAGGTTGGGTTTGGGAAACACCATATATTTT. This gives the protein CASRLGLGNTIYF.

The V gene is TRBV19, the J gene TRBJ1-5; D gene uncertain. Germline V lookup: CDR1 LNHDA, CDR2 SQIVND (reference sequence). The length of the CDR3 is 14 residues. V gave up 3 bases and J gave up 2 bases, with 8 bases separating them. The DNA of the CDR3 is TGTGCCAGTAGTATGTTTCGCGGCAATCAGCCCCAGCATTTT. This gives the protein CASSMFRGNQPQHF. The variable domain in full, with the rest retrieved from reference TRBV19 and TRBJ1-5, is DGGITQSPKYLFRKEGQNVTLSCEQNLNHDAMYWYRQDPGQGLRLIYYSQIVNDFQKGDIAEGYSVSREKKESFPLTVTSAQKNPTAFYLCASSMFRGNQPQHFGDGTRLSIL.

The chain recombines TRBV6-5 with TRBJ2-7, with 11 bases that match TRBD1. Germline V gene data show CDR1 as MNHEY and CDR2 as SVGAGI. The junction had 5 bases not matched to a gene; V was cut back by 2 bases and J by 8 bases. The CDR3 loop spans 14 amino acids. The CDR3 loop is CASSYLGDRGKQYF. The CDR3 DNA reads as TGTGCCAGCAGTTACCTAGGGGACAGGGGGAAGCAGTACTTC.

The rearrangement joins TRBV27 to TRBJ2-2; no clear D gene. CDR3 length equals 15 residues. Germline lookup yields CDR1 MNHEY and CDR2 SMNVEV (reference sequence). V was pared by 3 bases and J by 0 bases, with 8 bases between. Written as DNA, the CDR3 is TGTGCCAGCAGTTTGGGCCTTCCGAACACCGGGGAGCTGTTTTTT. Protein sequence: CASSLGLPNTGELFF.

V is TRBV29-1 and J is TRBJ2-7; 9 bases fit TRBD1. The CDR3 has 13 residues. Germline values: CDR1 SQVTM, CDR2 ANQGSEA. The junction had 5 bases not matched to a gene; V was cut back by 3 bases and J by 5 bases. The DNA of the CDR3 is TGCAGCGTTGAGGTACAGGGGGCCAACGAGCAGTACTTC. Protein: CSVEVQGANEQYF.

This clone was counted once. This chain uses TRBV2 with TRBJ2-6; 7 nucleotides match TRBD1. The CDR3 covers 15 residues. From germline, CDR1 is SNHLY and CDR2 FYNNEI. Trimming at V came to 6 bases and at J to 4 bases, leaving 6 bases not matched to a gene. CDR3 region: CASSKDRAGANVLTF. The CDR3 nucleotides read TGTGCCAGCAGCAAAGACAGGGCAGGGGCCAACGTCCTGACTTTC.

The rearrangement links TRBV7-9 to TRBJ2-2; weak D call: TRBD2 (6 bases). This CDR3 is 15 amino acids long. Trimming removed 7 bases at V and 0 bases at J, with 12 bases between. Germline values: CDR1 SEHNR, CDR2 FQNEAQ (reference sequence). CDR3 DNA sequence: TGTGCCAGCACCCCGGGGGTTACGAACACCGGGGAGCTGTTTTTT. Protein: CASTPGVTNTGELFF.

This clone was recorded once. The chain links TRBV2 to TRBJ2-5; 15 nucleotides line up with TRBD2. Germline lookup yields CDR1 SNHLY and CDR2 FYNNEI. J was trimmed by 4 bases and V by 6 bases; bases with no gene match: 3. The CDR3 has 15 residues. CDR3 amino acids: CASRGLAGGAETQYF. The CDR3 nucleotides read TGTGCCAGCAGGGGACTAGCGGGGGGTGCAGAGACCCAGTACTTC.

The J gene is TRBJ2-5, the V gene TRBV2; no firm D call. The CDR3 is 14 residues long. From germline, CDR1 is SNHLY and CDR2 FYNNEI. Deletions cut 6 bases from V and 5 bases from J, with 16 bases between. This CDR3 reads CASRGGPPPETQYF. In DNA form, the CDR3 reads TGTGCCAGCAGGGGCGGCCCTCCCCCGGAGACCCAGTACTTC.

V is TRBV7-8 and J is TRBJ1-4, with no clear D. This CDR3 is built from 14 residues. The V and J ends lost 4 bases and 8 bases respectively, with 14 bases between them. Germline V gene lookup returns CDR1 SGHVS and CDR2 FQNEAQ. The CDR3 nucleotides are TGTGCCAGCAGCTCTCCGGGTCACCCGGAAAAACTGTTTTTT. Its translation is CASSSPGHPEKLFF.

The gene calls are TRBV11-2 and TRBJ1-1; no definite D call. The CDR3 consists of 15 residues. The germline V and J ends were trimmed by 1 base and 0 bases, with 9 bases remaining between them. CDR1 is SGHAT and CDR2 is FQNNGV in the germline V gene. CDR3 coding DNA: TGTGCCAGCAGCTTAGGTACGGGGATGAACACTGAAGCTTTCTTT. Translation: CASSLGTGMNTEAFF.

The V call is TRBV19, the J call TRBJ2-1, with D unresolved. Germline assignment: CDR1 LNHDA and CDR2 SQIVND (reference sequence). The ends were cut back, 5 bases at V and 9 bases at J, with 14 bases in the middle. The CDR3 covers 13 residues. The CDR3 loop reads CASSQNSVVEQFF. DNA for the CDR3: TGTGCCAGTAGTCAGAATTCGGTCGTTGAGCAGTTCTTC.

The chain combines TRBV11-2 with TRBJ2-1, with TRBD1 matching over 7 bases. The CDR3 runs 14 residues. V was pared by 5 bases and J by 4 bases, with 5 bases of the junction left unmatched. The germline V gene has CDR1 SGHAT and CDR2 FQNNGV. CDR3 in DNA: TGTGCCAGCAGCCCACCGGGACAGTACAATGAGCAGTTCTTC. Translating it yields CASSPPGQYNEQFF. The full variable domain, rest sourced from reference TRBV11-2 and TRBJ2-1, is EAGVAQSPRYKIIEKRQSVAFWCNPISGHATLYWYQQILGQGPKLLIQFQNNGVVDDSQLPKDRFSAERLKGVDSTLKIQPAKLEDSAVYLCASSPPGQYNEQFFGPGTRLTVL.

The chain employs TRBV10-3 and TRBJ1-3, with D perhaps matching TRBD1 (6 bases). Between the trimmed V and J ends, which lost 6 bases and 8 bases, there was a span of 14 bases. This CDR3 comprises 13 residues. The V gene's germline CDR1 is ENHRY and CDR2 SYGVKD. The CDR3 coding sequence is TGTGCCATCAGGCTTAGGACAGAAGACACCATATATTTT. Residues: CAIRLRTEDTIYF.

The rearrangement uses TRBV6-6 and TRBJ1-1; D is undetermined. CDR3 size: 13 residues. V was pared by 7 bases and J by 5 bases, with 14 bases between. Germline CDR1 is MNHNY and CDR2 is SVGAGI (reference sequence). CDR3 in amino acids: CASNPFRGTEAFF. CDR3 sequence (DNA): TGTGCCAGCAATCCCTTCCGGGGAACTGAAGCTTTCTTT.

V is TRBV10-3 and J is TRBJ2-5; D gene unclear. V lost 0 bases to trimming and J lost 2 bases, with 4 bases between them. This CDR3 contains 13 residues. In germline, CDR1 is ENHRY, CDR2 SYGVKD. CDR3 amino acids: CAISESMQETQYF. CDR3 nucleotides: TGTGCCATCAGTGAGTCCATGCAAGAGACCCAGTACTTC.